What follows are 2 T cell receptor beta chains derived from one specimen sequenced in a study of T cell repertoires in cytomegalovirus infection. One entry per CDR3 protein results from TCRdb running MiXCR on the reads. The sample shows 370,000 or so distinct CDR3 sequences, about 32% of them seen only once. No cognate antigen is known for these TCRs. The material sequenced was cultured PBMCs, taken from culture after CMV antigen stimulation. The receptors were gathered from a human donor in good health (CMV status not recorded). Some clones in this sample may be carry-over from other donors' samples.

This clonotype turned up a few times. This chain connects TRBV7-3 to TRBJ1-1; D not certain. Trimming shortened V by 7 bases and J by 3 bases, and 12 bases separated the two germline ends. The CDR3 is 13 amino acids. Germline-derived CDR1 and CDR2 are SGHTA and FQGTGA. For the CDR3, the DNA is TGTGCCAGCAAGAGGAGTCGGGACACTGAAGCTTTCTTT. It specifies CASKRSRDTEAFF.

This chain links TRBV4-1 with TRBJ2-5; a possible D gene is TRBD1 (6 bases). The CDR3 has 15 amino acids. V lost 1 base to trimming and J lost 5 bases, with 14 bases between them. Germline V CDR1 and CDR2: MGHRA, YSYEKL. CDR3 sequence (DNA): TGCGCCAGCAGCCAAGGGGAGACAGGAAAGGAGACCCAGTACTTC. This gives the protein CASSQGETGKETQYF.